This TCR beta chain comes out of a study of immune heterogeneity within non-small cell lung tumors. Amplification of TCR beta CDR3 was performed by multiplex PCR with 32 V and 13 J primers. Using its own MiXCR run on the multiplex PCR reads, TCRdb lists one record per CDR3 protein. The table records 14,000 to 15,000 distinct CDR3 sequences, roughly 29% of them present only once. Findings and caveats of the study: T-cell clonality in a given local region correlated moderately yet significantly with the local tumor mutational burden (R around 0.35).

The CDR3 totals 15 residues. CDR1 SGHAT and CDR2 FQNNGV come from the germline V gene. Trimming stripped 5 bases from V and 1 base from J, with 12 bases between. Comment on this clonotype: The antigen is undetermined. Without the conserved terminal phenylalanine or tryptophan, this CDR3 likely stems from a read error.

Bulk tumor genomic DNA (around 640 ng per sample) served as template. Surgeons took several biopsies per primary tumor, spaced far apart, during surgery. Patients underwent curative surgery for untreated, newly diagnosed non-small cell lung cancer. The source is a man aged 40-50 years with non-small cell lung cancer. The sample taken for sequencing was lung tumor tissue. The rearrangement joins TRBV11-2 to TRBJ2-1; D might be TRBD1 (6 bases). The CDR3 DNA follows: TGTGCCAGCAGCCTTACACAGGGTTCCTACAATGAGCAGTTCTTA. Amino acids: CASSLTQGSYNEQFL.